This passage covers 5 T cell receptor beta chains from one sample sequenced in a study of blood T cell repertoires in COVID-19. Only in-frame clones appear in the TCRdb table, and some are missing; sequencing was by immunoSEQ multiplex PCR. The table records around 260,000 clones, roughly 88% of them present only once. The material sequenced was peripheral blood. Receptors were obtained from a woman younger than 45 with active or convalescent COVID-19.

The chain links TRBV7-8 to TRBJ1-5; D may be TRBD1 (6 bases). Trimming took 5 bases from V and 4 from J, leaving 12 bases between them. This CDR3 has 14 amino acids. Germline loops: CDR1 SGHVS, CDR2 FQNEAQ. CDR3 nucleotide sequence: TGTGCCAGCAGCCCAAGGACAGCTAATCAGCCCCAGCATTTT. This sequence encodes CASSPRTANQPQHF. Based on the CDR3 plus reference TRBV7-8 and TRBJ1-5, the full variable domain is GAGVSQSPRYKVAKRGQDVALRCDPISGHVSLFWYQQALGQGPEFLTYFQNEAQLDKSGLPSDRFFAERPEGSVSTLKIQRTQQEDSAVYLCASSPRTANQPQHFGDGTRLSIL.

The rearrangement uses TRBV12-3 or TRBV12-4 and TRBJ1-2; a possible D gene is TRBD1 (5 bases). CDR3 length equals 13 residues. Trimming took 3 bases from V and 4 from J, leaving 9 bases between them. This CDR3 reads CASSFEQVYGYTF. CDR3 bases: TGTGCCAGCAGTTTCGAACAGGTCTATGGCTACACCTTC.

The chain recombines TRBV19 with TRBJ2-2, with D perhaps TRBD1 (5 bases). This CDR3 spans 15 amino acids. Trimming removed 3 bases at V and 1 base at J, with 9 bases between. Germline V gives CDR1 LNHDA, CDR2 SQIVND (reference sequence). The CDR3 nucleotides read TGTGCCAGTAGTATCGTCCAGGGGAACACCGGGGAGCTGTTTTTT. Encoded protein: CASSIVQGNTGELFF.

This chain uses TRBV10-3 with TRBJ1-4, with a weak D call TRBD1 (5 bases). The CDR3 is made up of 15 amino acids. The germline CDR1 and CDR2 sequences are ENHRY and SYGVKD. V gave up 0 bases and J gave up 8 bases, with 13 bases separating them. In nucleotides, the CDR3 is TGTGCCATCAGTGAGTCGAATGTACGGGGGGAAAAACTGTTTTTT. This translates into CAISESNVRGEKLFF.

The CDR3 nucleotides are TGTGCCAGCAGCTCCGGGGAACAAGAGACCCAGTACTTC. Translated, it gives CASSSGEQETQYF. The chain couples TRBV11-3 to TRBJ2-5; a possible D gene is TRBD2 (5 bases). Germline CDR1 is SGHNT and CDR2 is YENEEA. The V end lost 4 bases, the J end lost 2 bases, and 8 bases lay between the germline ends. The CDR3 spans 13 residues.